One sample yielded the 17 T cell receptor beta chains listed below, sequenced in a study of beta chain features in type 1 diabetes. The whole isolated RNA underwent reverse transcription, so sequencing captured expressed TCRB transcripts. This table comes from immunoSEQ multiplex PCR, and its TCRdb copy is limited to in-frame clones, with some not included. Of roughly 450,000 clones in the sample, approximately 15% were seen once. The sequenced sample was naive CD4+ T cells from blood. The receptors derive from a man in his thirties or forties in good health.

The chain joins TRBV30 to TRBJ2-5, with D perhaps TRBD1 or TRBD2 (5 bases each). CDR1 is GTSNPN, CDR2 SVGIG, per germline (reference sequence). There are 15 residues in the CDR3. V gave up 3 bases and J gave up 2 bases, with 16 bases separating them. CDR3 amino acids: CAWRAGTSNQETQYF. The CDR3 DNA sequence: TGTGCCTGGAGAGCCGGGACGAGCAATCAAGAGACCCAGTACTTC.

The chain combines TRBV23-1 with TRBJ2-4, with D perhaps assigned TRBD1 or TRBD2 (5 bases each). TRBV23-1 is sorted into the ORF group, with uncertain function. The CDR3 runs 18 residues. The V end was cut by 0 bases, the J end by 0 bases, with 15 bases between. CDR3 region: CASSQSGPQKVAKNIQYF. The DNA for the CDR3 is TGCGCCAGCAGTCAATCGGGACCCCAAAAAGTAGCCAAAAACATTCAGTACTTC.

The gene calls are TRBV9 and TRBJ2-1; D might be TRBD1 or TRBD2, each matching 5 bases. The CDR3 length is 15 residues. V gave up 3 bases and J gave up 3 bases, with 13 bases separating them. Germline loops: CDR1 SGDLS, CDR2 YYNGEE. Here the CDR3 reads CASSEGSSFYNEQFF. The DNA for the CDR3 is TGTGCCAGCAGCGAGGGGAGTTCATTCTACAATGAGCAGTTCTTC.

In its sample, this clone was seen a few times. The chain has TRBV7-2 and TRBJ2-1; D may correspond to TRBD1 or TRBD2 (5 bases each). Per the germline V gene, CDR1 is SGHTA and CDR2 is FQGNSA. The CDR3 has 15 residues. Deletions cut 5 bases from V and 4 bases from J, with 15 bases between. The CDR3 nucleotides are TGTGCCAGCAGCCCAACGACGGGGCTTTACAATGAGCAGTTCTTC. It codes for CASSPTTGLYNEQFF.

This chain links TRBV29-1 with TRBJ2-3; 9 bases fit TRBD2. V dropped 8 bases and J dropped 5; count of bases not matched to a gene: 8. CDR3 size: 13 residues. Looked up from germline, CDR1 is SQVTM and CDR2 is ANQGSEA. The CDR3 sequence is CSIRGRARDTQYF. CDR3 DNA sequence: TGCAGCATCCGCGGGAGGGCCCGAGATACGCAGTATTTT.

This clone was counted between two and nine times. The V and J genes are TRBV4-3 and TRBJ1-6; unclear D gene. Germline V lookup: CDR1 LGHNA, CDR2 YSLEER. This CDR3 has 15 amino acids. Trimming cost V 1 base and J 6 bases, with 10 bases left between them. CDR3 DNA sequence: TGCGCCAGCAGCCAAGTGGCAGGCTTTAATTCACCCCTCCACTTT. Translating gives CASSQVAGFNSPLHF.

The chain links TRBV5-1 to TRBJ2-5, with 10 bases matching TRBD1. The last part of the DNA fits TRBJ2-7 better; the J call may be wrong. Germline CDR1 and CDR2: SGHRS and YFSETQ. This CDR3 has 16 residues. The CDR3 bases are TGCGCCAGCAGCTTGGCCGTCCGGACAGGGGGCTACGAGCAGTACTTC. It specifies CASSLAVRTGGYEQYF.

The CDR3, as DNA: TGTGCCAGCTCAAGGGAGGGCGGCGAGCAGTTCTTC. Translation gives CASSREGGEQFF. This chain joins TRBV18 and TRBJ2-1; 7 bases align to TRBD2. Germline loops: CDR1 KGHSH, CDR2 LQKENI. The CDR3 consists of 12 residues. Losses at the gene ends were 5 bases for V and 10 bases for J; bases not matched to a gene: 5. The variable domain in full, with the rest retrieved from reference TRBV18 and TRBJ2-1, is NAGVMQNPRHLVRRRGQEARLRCSPMKGHSHVYWYRQLPEEGLKFMVYLQKENIIDESGMPKERFSAEFPKEGPSILRIQQVVRGDSAAYFCASSREGGEQFFGPGTRLTVL.

This clone was observed a few times. V gene TRBV6-5 combines with J gene TRBJ1-4; perhaps TRBD1 as D (6 bases). The CDR3 runs to 15 residues. Per the germline V gene, CDR1 is MNHEY and CDR2 is SVGAGI. V lost 0 bases to trimming and J lost 8 bases, with 13 bases between them. The CDR3 is CASSYSAQGGEKLFF. The CDR3 DNA is TGTGCCAGCAGTTACTCGGCACAGGGCGGCGAAAAACTGTTTTTT.

In its sample, this clone was seen a few times. This sequence joins TRBV27 and TRBJ2-2; no clear D gene. Germline CDR1 is MNHEY and CDR2 is SMNVEV (reference sequence). CDR3 length: 15 amino acids. V dropped 4 bases and J dropped 6 bases, with 15 bases sitting between them. The CDR3 region is CASSSLTPRSGELFF. The CDR3, as DNA: TGTGCCAGCAGTTCGTTGACACCACGATCCGGGGAGCTGTTTTTT.

The chain employs TRBV7-2 and TRBJ2-5; D assignment may be TRBD1 or TRBD2 (5 bases each). Trimming pared 5 bases from V and 4 bases from J, leaving 17 bases between. Germline V gives CDR1 SGHTA, CDR2 FQGNSA. The CDR3 contains 15 residues. DNA for the CDR3: TGTGCCAGCAGCCCCGGGGCCCAGGGCCGAGAGACCCAGTACTTC. This gives the protein CASSPGAQGRETQYF.

This clone was picked up many times. The chain is built from TRBV29-1 and TRBJ2-7, with D unclear. The germline CDR1 and CDR2 sequences are SQVTM and ANQGSEA. This CDR3 has 12 residues. The V gene lost 6 bases and the J gene lost 0 bases, with 9 bases spanning the gap. CDR3 DNA: TGCAGCGTGCGAGGTAACTCCTACGAGCAGTACGTC. It yields the protein CSVRGNSYEQYV.

The gene calls are TRBV10-3 and TRBJ2-2; D is uncertain. The CDR3 is 15 residues long. Germline assignment: CDR1 ENHRY and CDR2 SYGVKD. The V end lost 4 bases, the J end lost 3 bases, and 12 bases lay between the germline ends. CDR3 bases: TGTGCCATCAGTGGAAGGACCGTACACACCGGGGAGCTGTTTTTT. Amino acid sequence: CAISGRTVHTGELFF.

In DNA form, the CDR3 reads TGTGCCAGCAGCTCACTCATGGATACGCAGTATTTT. Amino acids: CASSSLMDTQYF. The chain links TRBV9 to TRBJ2-3; D unclear. The CDR3 spans 12 residues. V lost 4 bases to trimming and J lost 6 bases, with 9 bases between them. In germline, CDR1 is SGDLS, CDR2 YYNGEE.

V usage is TRBV15 and J usage is TRBJ2-3, with 7 bases that match TRBD2. J lost 2 bases, V lost 7 bases, and 12 bases had no gene match. The CDR3 length is 16 residues. Germline V lookup: CDR1 LNHNV, CDR2 YYDKDF (reference sequence). CDR3 region: CATIDALAATTDTQYF. The CDR3 coding sequence is TGTGCCACCATCGATGCTCTAGCGGCTACCACAGATACGCAGTATTTT.

The V call is TRBV7-2, the J call TRBJ2-5, with 7 bases fitting TRBD1. CDR1 and CDR2 (germline): SGHTA, FQGNSA. Trimming at V came to 5 bases and at J to 5 bases, leaving 8 bases not matched to a gene. CDR3 length equals 14 residues. CDR3 DNA: TGTGCCAGCAGCCAACGACAGGGCCGGGAGACCCAGTACTTC. Its protein product is CASSQRQGRETQYF. Full variable domain (rest looked up from reference TRBV7-2 and TRBJ2-5): GAGVSQSPSNKVTEKGKDVELRCDPISGHTALYWYRQSLGQGLEFLIYFQGNSAPDKSGLPSDRFSAERTGGSVSTLTIQRTQQEDSAVYLCASSQRQGRETQYFGPGTRLLVL.

V gene TRBV7-2 combines with J gene TRBJ2-3; 7 bases agree with TRBD2. The CDR3 runs to 15 residues. CDR1 is SGHTA, CDR2 FQGNSA, per germline. V lost 1 base, J lost 8 bases, and 9 bases stayed unmatched. CDR3 sequence reads: CASSLGTRARGTQYF. CDR3 DNA sequence: TGTGCCAGCAGCTTAGGGACTAGGGCTCGGGGTACGCAGTATTTT.